The 20 T cell receptor beta chains below all came from one sample that was sequenced in a study of shared clonotypes between healthy human individuals. Terminally differentiated effector memory CD45RA+ cells were excluded from the naive CD8 cells, which were CD45RO-negative and positively selected for CCR7. TCRdb's table, derived via immunoSEQ multiplex PCR, lists solely in-frame clones and lacks some. The table shows some 800,000 clones, with 90% to 95% occurring only once. The sequencing input was naive CD8+ T cells sorted from blood. These receptors were taken from a man aged 25-45 years in good health.

The chain has TRBV5-4 and TRBJ2-1, with 8 bases aligning to TRBD1. Trimming removed 4 bases from V and 3 bases from J; junction bases left unmatched: 6. Germline V gene sequence: CDR1 SGHNT, CDR2 YYREEE (reference sequence). The CDR3 totals 15 residues. CDR3 protein: CASSPRTGGYNEQFF. CDR3 DNA sequence: TGTGCCAGCAGCCCCAGAACAGGGGGCTACAATGAGCAGTTCTTC.

This clone has a single count. This chain links TRBV6-1 with TRBJ2-7; the D is unclear. V lost 7 bases and J 0 bases, leaving 16 bases between the germline ends. This CDR3 contains 15 residues. Germline V CDR1 and CDR2: MNHNS, SASEGT. The CDR3 bases are TGTGCCAGCAAAACCTGGCCAGCAAGCTCCTACGAGCAGTACTTC. Translated, it gives CASKTWPASSYEQYF.

The V gene is TRBV6-5, the J gene TRBJ2-1; the match to TRBD2 covers 9 bases. Per the germline V gene, CDR1 is MNHEY and CDR2 is SVGAGI. There are 14 residues in the CDR3. After removal of 4 bases from V and 7 bases from J, the junction contained 5 bases not matched to a gene. The CDR3 loop reads CASSWSSGINEQFF. The CDR3 DNA reads as TGTGCCAGCAGTTGGTCTAGCGGGATTAATGAGCAGTTCTTC.

This sequence joins TRBV2 and TRBJ2-7; a possible D gene is TRBD1 (5 bases). The V gene lost 7 bases and the J gene lost 2 bases, with 12 bases spanning the gap. This CDR3 spans 13 amino acids. CDR1 is SNHLY, CDR2 FYNNEI, per germline. The CDR3 here is CASKSTEAYEQYF. As DNA, the CDR3 is TGTGCCAGCAAGTCGACAGAAGCCTACGAGCAGTACTTC.

The rearrangement uses TRBV7-9 and TRBJ2-2, with 8 bases that match TRBD1. The CDR3 has 14 residues. The ends lost 5 bases at V and 3 bases at J; junction bases unmatched: 2. The germline CDR1 and CDR2 sequences are SEHNR and FQNEAQ (reference sequence). The CDR3: CASSQTGDTGELFF. CDR3 bases: TGTGCCAGCAGCCAGACAGGGGACACCGGGGAGCTGTTTTTT.

The chain joins TRBV10-3 to TRBJ2-1, with 11 bases fitting TRBD2. Looked up from germline, CDR1 is ENHRY and CDR2 is SYGVKD. V was clipped by 5 bases and J by 1 base; unmatched bases: 10. This CDR3 is built from 18 residues. CDR3: CAISTIVAGGPSYNEQFF. The CDR3 region has the DNA TGTGCCATCAGTACTATTGTAGCGGGAGGGCCTTCCTACAATGAGCAGTTCTTC.

CDR3 coding DNA: TGCAGCGTTGTTTCCAGGGGCGGAGGAGAGACCCAGTACTTC. This encodes CSVVSRGGGETQYF. The chain joins TRBV29-1 to TRBJ2-5, with D maybe TRBD1 (6 bases). Looked up from germline, CDR1 is SQVTM and CDR2 is ANQGSEA. The CDR3 contains 14 residues. V was clipped by 4 bases and J by 4 bases, with 16 bases between them.

The gene calls are TRBV4-3 and TRBJ2-7; no firm D call. V shed 4 bases and J shed 2 bases, with 9 bases lying between them. Per germline, CDR1 LGHNA and CDR2 YSLEER. The CDR3 contains 13 residues. This CDR3 is CASSPGPTYEQYF. The CDR3 DNA sequence: TGCGCCAGCAGCCCCGGACCAACCTACGAGCAGTACTTC.

The gene calls are TRBV7-2 and TRBJ1-5; D unresolved. Trimming pared 0 bases from V and 1 base from J, leaving 10 bases between. There are 16 residues in the CDR3. The V gene's germline CDR1 is SGHTA and CDR2 FQGNSA. CDR3 protein: CASSLARRGSNQPQHF. The DNA for the CDR3 is TGTGCCAGCAGCTTAGCCCGACGAGGGAGCAATCAGCCCCAGCATTTT.

V is TRBV7-9 and J is TRBJ2-2; the D gene is possibly TRBD2 (6 bases). Looked up from germline, CDR1 is SEHNR and CDR2 is FQNEAQ (reference sequence). This CDR3 region has 14 residues. The ends were cut back, 6 bases at V and 5 bases at J, with 13 bases in the middle. CDR3 nucleotides: TGTGCCAGCAGTTTCCCAGGGAGGACCGGGGAGCTGTTTTTT. Translation gives CASSFPGRTGELFF.

This clone was found once. The V gene is TRBV27, the J gene TRBJ2-1; tentatively, D is TRBD1 or TRBD2 (5 bases each). V was cut by 2 bases and J by 6 bases, with 11 bases left in between. Germline values: CDR1 MNHEY, CDR2 SMNVEV (reference sequence). The CDR3 extends over 14 amino acids. The CDR3, as DNA: TGTGCCAGCAGTTTAGGGGACGGTCTCAATGAGCAGTTCTTC. This encodes CASSLGDGLNEQFF.

V and J are TRBV5-8 and TRBJ2-1; either TRBD1 or TRBD2 may supply D (5 bases each). From germline, CDR1 is SGHTS and CDR2 YDEGEE. This CDR3 comprises 17 residues. V shed 4 bases and J shed 8 bases, with 25 bases lying between them. The CDR3 here is CASSDLGAPSSHDEQFF. CDR3 nucleotides: TGTGCCAGCAGCGATTTAGGGGCCCCTAGCTCCCACGATGAGCAGTTCTTC.

Only one count was recorded for this clone. The chain has TRBV27 and TRBJ1-1, with D possibly being TRBD1 (6 bases). Trimming cost V 4 bases and J 10 bases, with 16 bases left between them. This CDR3 comprises 13 residues. CDR1 MNHEY and CDR2 SMNVEV come from the germline V gene (reference sequence). The CDR3 DNA reads as TGTGCCAGCAGTTCGCCGGGGGGCCGGGTAGCTTTCTTT. This encodes CASSSPGGRVAFF.

The V and J genes are TRBV30 and TRBJ1-1; the D is unclear. V was shortened by 0 bases and J by 1 base, with 9 bases between the two germline ends. This CDR3 has 14 amino acids. Germline CDR1 reads GTSNPN; CDR2 reads SVGIG (reference sequence). CDR3 region: CAWSVPPKNTEAFF. CDR3 nucleotides: TGTGCCTGGAGTGTACCCCCCAAGAACACTGAAGCTTTCTTT.

The chain's CDR3 is CASSLSGNEQYF. CDR3 DNA sequence: TGTGCCAGCAGCTTGAGTGGCAACGAGCAGTACTTC. V is TRBV5-4 and J is TRBJ2-7; D remains unclear. Trimming removed 1 base at V and 5 bases at J, with 7 bases between. The CDR3 contains 12 residues. Germline loops: CDR1 SGHNT, CDR2 YYREEE (reference sequence).

The chain links TRBV11-2 to TRBJ2-2; weak D call: TRBD1 (6 bases). The germline V gene has CDR1 SGHAT and CDR2 FQNNGV. V was trimmed by 5 bases and J by 3 bases, leaving 13 bases between them. CDR3 length equals 15 residues. CDR3 loop: CASSRTGFDTGELFF. For the CDR3, the DNA is TGTGCCAGCAGCCGAACAGGGTTCGACACCGGGGAGCTGTTTTTT.

This rearrangement joins TRBV7-6 to TRBJ2-3, with unresolved D. The length of the CDR3 is 14 residues. V dropped 8 bases and J dropped 1 base, with 13 bases sitting between them. The V gene's germline CDR1 is SGHVS and CDR2 FNYEAQ. Here the CDR3 DNA reads TGTGCCAGCGCCCTGGCCGGCGGCACAGATACGCAGTATTTT. Encoded protein: CASALAGGTDTQYF. Complete variable domain (other parts from reference TRBV7-6 and TRBJ2-3): GAGVSQSPRYKVTKRGQDVALRCDPISGHVSLYWYRQALGQGPEFLTYFNYEAQQDKSGLPNDRFSAERPEGSISTLTIQRTEQRDSAMYRCASALAGGTDTQYFGPGTRLTVL.

This chain uses TRBV30 with TRBJ2-7, with D possibly being TRBD2 (5 bases). Germline CDR1 GTSNPN, CDR2 SVGIG (reference sequence). The CDR3 has 17 residues. The V end lost 0 bases, the J end lost 0 bases, and 18 bases lay between the germline ends. The CDR3 region has the DNA TGTGCCTGGAGTGTAATATCGGTCGGGATGGGCTCCTACGAGCAGTACTTC. It specifies CAWSVISVGMGSYEQYF.

This rearrangement joins TRBV27 to TRBJ2-7; TRBD2 aligns across 8 bases. This CDR3 region has 15 residues. The trim removed 2 bases at V and 3 bases at J, leaving 6 bases unmatched. The germline V gene encodes CDR1 MNHEY and CDR2 SMNVEV (reference sequence). CDR3 DNA: TGTGCCAGCAGTTTAGGGACTAGGATTTACTACGAGCAGTACTTC. It codes for CASSLGTRIYYEQYF.

The chain carries TRBV2 and TRBJ1-5, with D possibly matching TRBD1 (5 bases). V lost 3 bases and J lost 3, with 12 bases in between. In germline, CDR1 is SNHLY, CDR2 FYNNEI. CDR3 length equals 15 residues. CDR3 residues: CASSDGDLVNQPQHF. In DNA form, the CDR3 reads TGTGCCAGCAGTGACGGGGACCTTGTCAATCAGCCCCAGCATTTT. Complete variable domain (other parts from reference TRBV2 and TRBJ1-5): EPEVTQTPSHQVTQMGQEVILRCVPISNHLYFYWYRQILGQKVEFLVSFYNNEISEKSEIFDDQFSVERPDGSNFTLKIRSTKLEDSAMYFCASSDGDLVNQPQHFGDGTRLSIL.